This T cell receptor beta chain derives from a study of blood T cells in healthy people across ages. Findings of the study overall: Donor CMV status was unknown, possibly confounding expanded clonotype changes.

This clonotype occurred a few times. Its antigen is not known. For the second PCR, which ran for roughly 6 to 12 cycles, a sample-barcoded 5' primer and a J-beta primer mix were used. Unique molecular identifiers of 12 random nucleotides labeled each cDNA. One entry per CDR3 protein, called by TCRdb with MiXCR from the 5' RACE reads. The data contain around 1.5 million distinct CDR3 sequences, approximately 40% of them seen just once; the ten biggest clones take up roughly 7.9%. Per-sample yields of isolated PBMCs were at least 6 million. Germline CDR1 and CDR2: DFQATT and SNEGSKA (reference sequence). CDR3 size: 15 residues. V was clipped by 6 bases and J by 4 bases; unmatched bases: 9.

V gene TRBV20-1 combines with J gene TRBJ2-3; TRBD1 aligns across 11 bases. This clonotype was obtained from a woman aged 18-29 years in good health. The sequenced sample was blood. The CDR3 bases are TGCAGTGCCCCCCTCGGGACAGGGGGGCCAGATACGCAGTATTTT. Encoded protein: CSAPLGTGGPDTQYF.